This T cell receptor beta chain appears in the sequencing data of a study of cytomegalovirus exposure and HLA in healthy donors. It was with 60 Vbeta and 13 Jbeta primers that the PCR ran. This table comes from immunoSEQ multiplex PCR, and its TCRdb copy is limited to in-frame clones, with some not included. Among over 150,000 clones listed, over 75% were seen once. This donor's CMV serostatus went unrecorded. The TCR was taken from a human donor in good health. The specimen was PBMCs.

In DNA, the CDR3 is TGTGCCAGCAGTGAAGCGAGGCAGGGGGCGTATAGCAATCAGCCCCAGCATTTT. This gives the protein CASSEARQGAYSNQPQHF. This chain links TRBV6-1 with TRBJ1-5, with TRBD1 matching 8 bases. The V segment lost 0 bases and the J segment 0 bases; nucleotides outside the gene matches: 7. This CDR3 contains 18 residues. Germline values: CDR1 MNHNS, CDR2 SASEGT.